A single sample gave rise to the 4 T cell receptor beta chains below, sequenced in a study of shared clonotypes between healthy human individuals. Selected positively for CCR7 and CD45RO-negative, naive CD8 cells excluded terminally differentiated effector memory CD45RA+ cells. Sequenced by immunoSEQ multiplex PCR; TCRdb stores in-frame clones only, minus some. The table records more than 550,000 clones, around 92% of them present only once. Input material: naive CD8+ T cells sorted from blood. The receptor source for this set is a man aged 25 to 40 in good health.

The gene calls are TRBV2 and TRBJ2-5; D uncertain. The CDR3 contains 10 residues. With 10 bases removed from V and 5 bases from J, the gap between germline ends came to 8 bases. The germline gives CDR1 SNHLY, CDR2 FYNNEI. CDR3 amino acids: CATQAETQYF. CDR3 nucleotide sequence: TGTGCCACCCAGGCGGAGACCCAGTACTTC.

As for this clone: At one of its ends the junction is not consistent with the germline gene, which may arise from a read error. The same CDR3 is also encoded by other DNA sequences in this sample. The V call is TRBV29-1, the J call TRBJ2-7; 8 bases are shared with TRBD2. This CDR3 is 12 amino acids long. In germline, CDR1 is SQVTM, CDR2 ANQGSEA. The CDR3, as DNA: TGCAGCGCCCGACTAGCGTCGTACGAACAGTACTTC. Translating gives CSARLASYEQYF.

The chain couples TRBV19 to TRBJ2-1, with D possibly being TRBD2 (7 bases). The V and J ends lost 3 bases and 4 bases respectively, with 19 bases between them. There are 17 residues in the CDR3. Looked up from germline, CDR1 is LNHDA and CDR2 is SQIVND (reference sequence). CDR3 loop: CASSIFAGDISYNEQFF. The DNA for the CDR3 is TGTGCCAGTAGTATTTTTGCGGGGGACATCTCGTACAATGAGCAGTTCTTC. Variable domain in full (rest from reference TRBV19 and TRBJ2-1): DGGITQSPKYLFRKEGQNVTLSCEQNLNHDAMYWYRQDPGQGLRLIYYSQIVNDFQKGDIAEGYSVSREKKESFPLTVTSAQKNPTAFYLCASSIFAGDISYNEQFFGPGTRLTVL.

The chain carries TRBV5-6 and TRBJ2-3; 11 bases align to TRBD2. The V gene end was trimmed by 4 bases and the J gene end by 2 bases; junction bases not matched to a gene: 12. The CDR3 sequence is 18 residues long. Per the germline V gene, CDR1 is SGHDT and CDR2 is YYEEEE. The CDR3 is CASSRESETSGNTDTQYF. For the CDR3, the DNA is TGTGCCAGCAGCCGCGAGTCCGAGACTAGCGGGAACACAGATACGCAGTATTTT.